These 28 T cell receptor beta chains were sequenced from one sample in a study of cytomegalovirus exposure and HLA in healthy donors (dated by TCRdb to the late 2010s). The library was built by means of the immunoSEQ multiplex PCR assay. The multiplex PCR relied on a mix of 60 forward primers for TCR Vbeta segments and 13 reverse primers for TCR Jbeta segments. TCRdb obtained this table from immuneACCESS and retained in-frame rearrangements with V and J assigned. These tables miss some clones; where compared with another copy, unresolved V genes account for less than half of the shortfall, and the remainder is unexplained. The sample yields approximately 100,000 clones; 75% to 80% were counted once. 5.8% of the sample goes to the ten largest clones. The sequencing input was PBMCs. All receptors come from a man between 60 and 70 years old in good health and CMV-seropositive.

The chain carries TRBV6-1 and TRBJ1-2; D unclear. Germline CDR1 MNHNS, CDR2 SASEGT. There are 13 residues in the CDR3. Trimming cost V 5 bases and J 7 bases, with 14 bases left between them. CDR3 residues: CASSRLEEGGYTF. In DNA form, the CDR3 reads TGTGCCAGCAGTAGACTCGAAGAGGGTGGCTACACCTTC.

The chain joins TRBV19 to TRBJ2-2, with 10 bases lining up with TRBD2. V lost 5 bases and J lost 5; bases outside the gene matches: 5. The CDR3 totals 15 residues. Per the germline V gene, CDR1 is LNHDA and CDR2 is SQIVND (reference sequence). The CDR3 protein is CASSFSAGGTGELFF. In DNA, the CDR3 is TGTGCCAGTAGTTTCTCAGCGGGGGGGACCGGGGAGCTGTTTTTT.

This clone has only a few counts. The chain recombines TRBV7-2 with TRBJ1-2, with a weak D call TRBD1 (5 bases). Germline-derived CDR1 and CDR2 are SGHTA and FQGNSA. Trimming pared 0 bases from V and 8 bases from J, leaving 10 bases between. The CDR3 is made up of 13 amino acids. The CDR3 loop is CASSLAGGVGYTF. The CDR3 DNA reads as TGTGCCAGCAGCTTAGCGGGGGGGGTCGGCTACACCTTC.

CDR3 in amino acids: CASSLVGQGANYGYTF. CDR3 nucleotide sequence: TGCGCCAGCAGCTTGGTTGGACAGGGGGCTAACTATGGCTACACCTTC. The chain carries TRBV5-1 and TRBJ1-2, with 10 bases that match TRBD1. This CDR3 comprises 16 residues. Germline CDR1 is SGHRS and CDR2 is YFSETQ. V lost 0 bases to trimming and J lost 0 bases; unmatched junction nucleotides: 2.

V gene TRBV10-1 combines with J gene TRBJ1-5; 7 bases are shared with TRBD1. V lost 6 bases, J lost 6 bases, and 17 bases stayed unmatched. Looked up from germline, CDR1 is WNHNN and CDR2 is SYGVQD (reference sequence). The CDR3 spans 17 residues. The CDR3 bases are TGCGCCAGCAGCCTCAGGGGGAACAGGGGCCAAGGTCAGCCCCAGCATTTT. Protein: CASSLRGNRGQGQPQHF.

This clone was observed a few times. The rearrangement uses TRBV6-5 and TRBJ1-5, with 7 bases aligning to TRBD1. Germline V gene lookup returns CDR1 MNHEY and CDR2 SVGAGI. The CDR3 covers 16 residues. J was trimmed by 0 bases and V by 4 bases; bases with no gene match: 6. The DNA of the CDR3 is TGTGCCAGCAGTTTGGGGACAGCCCATAGCAATCAGCCCCAGCATTTT. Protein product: CASSLGTAHSNQPQHF.

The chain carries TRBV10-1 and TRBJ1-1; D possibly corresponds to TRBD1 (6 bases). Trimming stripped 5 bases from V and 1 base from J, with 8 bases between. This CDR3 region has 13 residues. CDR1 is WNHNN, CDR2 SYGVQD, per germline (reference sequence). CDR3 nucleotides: TGCGCCAGCAGTATGGGGGCGAACACTGAAGCTTTCTTT. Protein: CASSMGANTEAFF.

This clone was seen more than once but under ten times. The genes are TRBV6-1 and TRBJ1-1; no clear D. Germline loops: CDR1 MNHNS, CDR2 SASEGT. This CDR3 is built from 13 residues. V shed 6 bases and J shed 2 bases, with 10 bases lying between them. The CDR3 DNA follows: TGTGCCAGCAGCTTATACAGCAACACTGAAGCTTTCTTT. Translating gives CASSLYSNTEAFF.

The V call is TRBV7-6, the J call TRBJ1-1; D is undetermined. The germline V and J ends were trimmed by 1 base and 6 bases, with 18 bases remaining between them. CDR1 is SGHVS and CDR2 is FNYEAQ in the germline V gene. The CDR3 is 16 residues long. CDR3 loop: CASSLGSSMSRSEAFF. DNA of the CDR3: TGTGCCAGCAGCTTAGGTAGCTCCATGTCTAGGTCTGAAGCTTTCTTT.

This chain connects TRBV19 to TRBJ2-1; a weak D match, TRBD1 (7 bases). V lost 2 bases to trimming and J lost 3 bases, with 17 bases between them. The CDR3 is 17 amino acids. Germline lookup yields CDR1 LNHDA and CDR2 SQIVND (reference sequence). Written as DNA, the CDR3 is TGTGCCAGTAGTATAAGGGGGGCAGGGGGGCTCTACAATGAGCAGTTCTTC. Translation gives CASSIRGAGGLYNEQFF.

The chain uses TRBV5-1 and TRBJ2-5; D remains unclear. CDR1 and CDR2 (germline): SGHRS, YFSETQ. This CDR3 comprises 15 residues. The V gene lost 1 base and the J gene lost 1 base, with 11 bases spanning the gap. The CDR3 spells CASSLWQASQETQYF. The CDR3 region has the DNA TGCGCCAGCAGCTTGTGGCAGGCCAGCCAAGAGACCCAGTACTTC. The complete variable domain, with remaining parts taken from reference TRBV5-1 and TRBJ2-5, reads KAGVTQTPRYLIKTRGQQVTLSCSPISGHRSVSWYQQTPGQGLQFLFEYFSETQRNKGNFPGRFSGRQFSNSRSEMNVSTLELGDSALYLCASSLWQASQETQYFGPGTRLLVL.

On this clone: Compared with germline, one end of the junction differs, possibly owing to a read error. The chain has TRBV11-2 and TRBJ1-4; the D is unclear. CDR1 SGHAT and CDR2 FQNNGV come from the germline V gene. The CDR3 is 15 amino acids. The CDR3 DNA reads TGTGCCAGCAGCACCCTGGGGAGAGGTAATCAAAAACTGTTTTTT. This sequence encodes CASSTLGRGNQKLFF.

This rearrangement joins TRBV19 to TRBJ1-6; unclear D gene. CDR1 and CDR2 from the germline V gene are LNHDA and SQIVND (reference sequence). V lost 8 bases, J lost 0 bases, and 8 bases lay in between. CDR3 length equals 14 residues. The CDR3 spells CASQSGSYNSPLHF. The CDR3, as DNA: TGTGCCAGTCAATCAGGCTCCTATAATTCACCCCTCCACTTT. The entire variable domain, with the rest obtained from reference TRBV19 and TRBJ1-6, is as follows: DGGITQSPKYLFRKEGQNVTLSCEQNLNHDAMYWYRQDPGQGLRLIYYSQIVNDFQKGDIAEGYSVSREKKESFPLTVTSAQKNPTAFYLCASQSGSYNSPLHFGNGTRLTVT.

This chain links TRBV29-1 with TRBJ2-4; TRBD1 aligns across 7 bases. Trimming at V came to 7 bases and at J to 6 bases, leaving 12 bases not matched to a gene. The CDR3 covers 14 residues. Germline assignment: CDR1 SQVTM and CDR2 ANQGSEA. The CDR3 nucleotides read TGCAGCGCCGGAGGTAGGGGGCACGGAAACATTCAGTACTTC. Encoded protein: CSAGGRGHGNIQYF.

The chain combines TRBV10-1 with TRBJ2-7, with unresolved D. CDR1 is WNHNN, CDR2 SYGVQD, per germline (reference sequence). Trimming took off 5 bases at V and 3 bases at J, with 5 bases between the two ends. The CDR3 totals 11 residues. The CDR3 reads CASSMYYEQYF. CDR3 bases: TGCGCCAGCAGTATGTACTACGAGCAGTACTTC.

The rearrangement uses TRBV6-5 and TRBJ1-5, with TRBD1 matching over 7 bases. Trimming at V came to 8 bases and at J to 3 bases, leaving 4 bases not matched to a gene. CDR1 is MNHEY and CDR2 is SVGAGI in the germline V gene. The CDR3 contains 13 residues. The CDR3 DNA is TGTGCCAGCTCTACAGGGGCCAATCAGCCCCAGCATTTT. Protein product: CASSTGANQPQHF.

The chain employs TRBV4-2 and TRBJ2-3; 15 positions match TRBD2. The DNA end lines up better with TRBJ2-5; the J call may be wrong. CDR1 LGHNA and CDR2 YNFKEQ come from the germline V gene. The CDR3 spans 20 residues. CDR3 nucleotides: TGTGCCAGCAGCCCGGAGCCTAGGACTAGCGGGGGGGCGGCTCTAGAGACCCAGTACTTC. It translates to CASSPEPRTSGGAALETQYF.

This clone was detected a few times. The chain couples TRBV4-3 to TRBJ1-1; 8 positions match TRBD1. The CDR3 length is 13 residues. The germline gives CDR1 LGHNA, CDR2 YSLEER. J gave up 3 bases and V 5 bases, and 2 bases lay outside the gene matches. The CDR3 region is CASSGQGDTEAFF. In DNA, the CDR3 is TGCGCCAGCAGCGGACAGGGAGACACTGAAGCTTTCTTT.

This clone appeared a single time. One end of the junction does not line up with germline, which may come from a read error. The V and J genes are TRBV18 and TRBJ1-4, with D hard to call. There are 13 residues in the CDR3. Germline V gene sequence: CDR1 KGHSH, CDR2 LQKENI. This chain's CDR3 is CASQGVTNEKLLF. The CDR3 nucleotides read TGTGCCAGCCAAGGCGTAACTAATGAAAAACTGCTTTTT.

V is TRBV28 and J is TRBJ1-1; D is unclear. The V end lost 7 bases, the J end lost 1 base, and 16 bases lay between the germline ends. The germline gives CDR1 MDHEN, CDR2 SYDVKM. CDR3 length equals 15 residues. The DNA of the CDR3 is TGTGCCAGCAACCTCGGTACGTTAACGAACACTGAAGCTTTCTTT. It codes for CASNLGTLTNTEAFF.

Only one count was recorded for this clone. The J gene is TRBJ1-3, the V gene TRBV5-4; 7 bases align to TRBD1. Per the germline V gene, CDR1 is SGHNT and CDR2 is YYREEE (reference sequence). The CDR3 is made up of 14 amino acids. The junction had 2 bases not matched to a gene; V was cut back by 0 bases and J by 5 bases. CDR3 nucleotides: TGTGCCAGCAGCTTGGGACAGGGAAGAAACACCATATATTTT. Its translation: CASSLGQGRNTIYF.

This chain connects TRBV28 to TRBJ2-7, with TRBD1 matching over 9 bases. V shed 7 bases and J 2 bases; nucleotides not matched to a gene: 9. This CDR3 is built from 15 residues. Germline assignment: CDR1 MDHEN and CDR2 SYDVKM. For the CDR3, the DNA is TGTGCCAGCACCCCAAGGGGGACAGGGACCTACGAGCAGTACTTC. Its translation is CASTPRGTGTYEQYF. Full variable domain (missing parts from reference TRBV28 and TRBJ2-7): DVKVTQSSRYLVKRTGEKVFLECVQDMDHENMFWYRQDPGLGLRLIYFSYDVKMKEKGDIPEGYSVSREKKERFSLILESASTNQTSMYLCASTPRGTGTYEQYFGPGTRLTVT.

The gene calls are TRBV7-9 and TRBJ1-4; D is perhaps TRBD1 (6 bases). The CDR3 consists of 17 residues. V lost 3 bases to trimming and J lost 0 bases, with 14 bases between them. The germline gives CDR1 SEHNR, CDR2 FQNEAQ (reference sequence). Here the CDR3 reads CASSLRQGIATNEKLFF. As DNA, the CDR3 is TGTGCCAGCAGCTTGCGGCAGGGGATTGCAACTAATGAAAAACTGTTTTTT.

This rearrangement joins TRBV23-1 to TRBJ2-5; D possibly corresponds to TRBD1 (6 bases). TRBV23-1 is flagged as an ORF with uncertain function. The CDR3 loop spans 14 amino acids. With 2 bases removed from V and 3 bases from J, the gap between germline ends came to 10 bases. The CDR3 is CASSQDRTEETQYF. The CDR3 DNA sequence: TGCGCCAGCAGTCAAGACAGGACCGAAGAGACCCAGTACTTC.

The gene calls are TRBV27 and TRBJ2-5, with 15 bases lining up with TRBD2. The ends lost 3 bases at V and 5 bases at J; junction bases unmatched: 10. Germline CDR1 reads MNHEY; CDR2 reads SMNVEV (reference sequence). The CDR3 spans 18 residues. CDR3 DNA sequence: TGTGCCAGCAGTTTGAGAGGGACTAGCGGGGGGAGGGGGGAGACCCAGTACTTC. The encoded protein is CASSLRGTSGGRGETQYF.

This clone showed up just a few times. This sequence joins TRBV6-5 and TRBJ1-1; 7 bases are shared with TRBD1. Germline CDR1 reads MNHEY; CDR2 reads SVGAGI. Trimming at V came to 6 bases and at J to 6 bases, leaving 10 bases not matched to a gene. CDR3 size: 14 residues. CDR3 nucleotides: TGTGCCAGCAGGGCGACAGGGAAGGGCGCTGAAGCTTTCTTT. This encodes CASRATGKGAEAFF.

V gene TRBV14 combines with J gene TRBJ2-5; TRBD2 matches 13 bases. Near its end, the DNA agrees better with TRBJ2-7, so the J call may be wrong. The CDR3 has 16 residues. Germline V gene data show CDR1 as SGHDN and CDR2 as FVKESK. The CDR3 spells CASSPGTSGASYEQYF. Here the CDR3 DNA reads TGTGCCAGCAGCCCAGGGACTAGCGGGGCCTCCTACGAGCAGTACTTC.

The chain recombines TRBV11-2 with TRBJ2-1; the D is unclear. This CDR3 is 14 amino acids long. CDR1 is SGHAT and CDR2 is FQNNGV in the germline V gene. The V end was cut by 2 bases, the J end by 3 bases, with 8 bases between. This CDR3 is CASSLMQVYNEQFF. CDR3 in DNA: TGTGCCAGCAGCTTAATGCAGGTCTACAATGAGCAGTTCTTC.